These 8 T cell receptor beta chains came from one sample sequenced in a study of cytomegalovirus exposure and HLA in healthy donors (dated by TCRdb to 2016 to 2017). Library construction relied on the immunoSEQ multiplex PCR assay. For the multiplex PCR, a mixture combining 60 forward primers for TCR Vbeta segments and 13 reverse primers for TCR Jbeta segments was used. TCRdb retrieved this table from immuneACCESS and kept in-frame rearrangements only. Not all clones are present; in checked studies, unresolved V genes account for under half, and no reason is known for the remainder. This sample comprises some 150,000 clones, approximately 82% of them detected only once. The top ten clones comprise about 7.1% of the sample. Material for sequencing was PBMCs. These receptors were taken from a woman between 50 and 59 years old in good health and CMV-seropositive.

The gene calls are TRBV6-5 and TRBJ2-3; TRBD1 agrees at 7 bases. V gave up 6 bases and J gave up 2 bases; unmatched junction bases: 2. CDR1 is MNHEY, CDR2 SVGAGI, per germline. This CDR3 spans 13 amino acids. The CDR3 reads CASRGQLTDTQYF. Written as DNA, the CDR3 is TGTGCCAGCAGGGGACAGCTCACAGATACGCAGTATTTT.

The chain links TRBV6-5 to TRBJ2-1; TRBD2 agrees at 11 bases. Germline V CDR1 and CDR2: MNHEY, SVGAGI. CDR3 length equals 15 residues. V trimming: 7 bases; J trimming: 10 bases; junction bases outside the gene matches: 12. The CDR3 reads CASKGGASGGWEQFF. The CDR3 coding sequence is TGTGCCAGCAAAGGAGGGGCTAGCGGGGGGTGGGAGCAGTTCTTC.

This clone has a handful of counts. The chain joins TRBV7-2 to TRBJ2-7, with 7 bases matching TRBD1. Germline V gives CDR1 SGHTA, CDR2 FQGNSA. V lost 1 base, J lost 6 bases, and 9 bases stayed unmatched. CDR3 length equals 15 residues. The CDR3 sequence is CASSLGGLTGIEQYF. The CDR3 nucleotides read TGTGCCAGCAGCTTAGGTGGGCTGACAGGGATCGAGCAGTACTTC.

This clone was found once. V and J are TRBV5-4 and TRBJ2-2, with 8 positions matching TRBD1. Germline CDR1 SGHNT, CDR2 YYREEE (reference sequence). Trimming at V came to 2 bases and at J to 7 bases, leaving 13 bases not matched to a gene. The CDR3 extends over 17 amino acids. In nucleotides, the CDR3 is TGTGCCAGCAGCTTCCCTATCACCGGGACAGGCATCGGGGAGCTGTTTTTT. This codes for CASSFPITGTGIGELFF. Filled out from reference TRBV5-4 and TRBJ2-2, the complete variable domain reads ETGVTQSPTHLIKTRGQQVTLRCSSQSGHNTVSWYQQALGQGPQFIFQYYREEENGRGNFPPRFSGLQFPNYSSELNVNALELDDSALYLCASSFPITGTGIGELFFGEGSRLTVL.

The chain couples TRBV30 to TRBJ1-6, with 7 bases lining up with TRBD1. This CDR3 is built from 13 residues. Germline V gene lookup returns CDR1 GTSNPN and CDR2 SVGIG (reference sequence). Trimming removed 2 bases from V and 9 bases from J; junction bases left unmatched: 4. CDR3 nucleotides: TGTGCCTGGAGTTCTAGGGGGCTTTCACCCCTCCACTTT. It translates to CAWSSRGLSPLHF.

For the CDR3, the DNA is TGTGCCAGTAGTATGACGGACACCTATAATTCACCCCTCCACTTT. Translation: CASSMTDTYNSPLHF. This chain connects TRBV19 to TRBJ1-6; D might be TRBD1 (5 bases). The V gene lost 3 bases and the J gene lost 2 bases, with 8 bases spanning the gap. This CDR3 has 15 residues. Looked up from germline, CDR1 is LNHDA and CDR2 is SQIVND (reference sequence).

The DNA of the CDR3 is TGTGCCAGTAGTATAGTAGTGGGGGCTGATGGCTACACCTTC. Translating gives CASSIVVGADGYTF. The V gene is TRBV19, the J gene TRBJ1-2, with D possibly TRBD1 on 6 matching bases. Germline lookup yields CDR1 LNHDA and CDR2 SQIVND (reference sequence). The germline V and J ends were trimmed by 1 base and 6 bases, with 12 bases remaining between them. This CDR3 region has 14 residues.

The V and J genes are TRBV5-1 and TRBJ2-1, with TRBD2 matching 9 bases. The germline V gene encodes CDR1 SGHRS and CDR2 YFSETQ. After removal of 3 bases from V and 6 bases from J, the junction contained 7 bases not matched to a gene. The CDR3 runs to 15 residues. The CDR3 spells CASSYYSGGGNEQFF. DNA of the CDR3: TGCGCCAGCAGCTACTATAGCGGGGGCGGCAATGAGCAGTTCTTC. The variable domain in full, completed from reference TRBV5-1 and TRBJ2-1, reads KAGVTQTPRYLIKTRGQQVTLSCSPISGHRSVSWYQQTPGQGLQFLFEYFSETQRNKGNFPGRFSGRQFSNSRSEMNVSTLELGDSALYLCASSYYSGGGNEQFFGPGTRLTVL.